The 10 T cell receptor beta chains below were found in one sample sequenced in a study of shared clonotypes between healthy human individuals. Produced via immunoSEQ multiplex PCR; TCRdb's table is partial and in-frame only. The sample consists of about 2.1 million clones, 93% of them appearing once. Naivety among CD8 cells was defined by CD45RO negativity and positive CCR7 selection, thereby excluding terminally differentiated effector memory CD45RA+ cells. Material: naive CD8+ T cells from PBMCs. Receptor source: a man aged 18 to 30 in good health. Some clones in this sample may be carry-over from other donors' samples.

The chain combines TRBV19 with TRBJ1-4, with D perhaps matching TRBD1 (5 bases). This CDR3 is built from 17 residues. Germline CDR1 LNHDA, CDR2 SQIVND (reference sequence). V gave up 5 bases and J gave up 14 bases, with 30 bases separating them. The CDR3 DNA sequence: TGTGCCAGTAGTTACCGCACCCCGGGACGCAGCGATGAAAGGCTGTTTTTT. It specifies CASSYRTPGRSDERLFF.

The rearrangement uses TRBV27 and TRBJ2-1; the match to TRBD1 covers 7 bases. V was pared by 7 bases and J by 5 bases, with 5 bases of the junction left unmatched. Per the germline V gene, CDR1 is MNHEY and CDR2 is SMNVEV (reference sequence). This CDR3 has 13 residues. CDR3 in DNA: TGTGCCAGCAAAGACAGGGCGAACAATGAGCAGTTCTTC. Its protein product is CASKDRANNEQFF.

The chain carries TRBV28 and TRBJ2-7; D is possibly TRBD2 (5 bases). The CDR3 extends over 14 amino acids. The V gene's germline CDR1 is MDHEN and CDR2 SYDVKM. Trimming stripped 4 bases from V and 3 bases from J, with 13 bases between. CDR3 bases: TGTGCCAGCAGTTCTTGGACGGGATTCTACGAGCAGTACTTC. Protein: CASSSWTGFYEQYF.

This chain links TRBV6-1 with TRBJ2-3; 10 bases agree with TRBD1. CDR1 and CDR2 from the germline V gene are MNHNS and SASEGT. V lost 0 bases, J lost 2 bases, and 14 bases stayed unmatched. This CDR3 is built from 20 residues. CDR3 nucleotide sequence: TGTGCCAGCAGTGAAGCGATTTATGCGGGACAGGGGTACCCCACAGATACGCAGTATTTT. This translates into CASSEAIYAGQGYPTDTQYF.

The chain is built from TRBV11-2 and TRBJ2-7, with D unresolved. Germline CDR1 is SGHAT and CDR2 is FQNNGV. The CDR3 consists of 14 residues. Trimming shortened V by 1 base and J by 0 bases, and 7 bases separated the two germline ends. The CDR3 DNA follows: TGTGCCAGCAGCTTAGCGCGCCACTCCTACGAGCAGTACTTC. Translation gives CASSLARHSYEQYF. The full variable domain, its missing parts supplied by reference TRBV11-2 and TRBJ2-7, is EAGVAQSPRYKIIEKRQSVAFWCNPISGHATLYWYQQILGQGPKLLIQFQNNGVVDDSQLPKDRFSAERLKGVDSTLKIQPAKLEDSAVYLCASSLARHSYEQYFGPGTRLTVT.

The V and J genes are TRBV9 and TRBJ1-4; 8 nucleotides match TRBD1. CDR1 and CDR2 from the germline V gene are SGDLS and YYNGEE. This CDR3 contains 15 residues. The trim removed 3 bases at V and 4 bases at J, leaving 5 bases unmatched. CDR3 protein: CASSARDRLNEKLFF. The CDR3 region has the DNA TGTGCCAGCAGCGCCCGGGACAGGCTTAATGAAAAACTGTTTTTT.

The rearrangement uses TRBV6-4 and TRBJ1-3; a weak D match, TRBD1 (5 bases). Germline CDR1 reads MRHNA; CDR2 reads SNTAGT. Deletions cut 7 bases from V and 6 bases from J, with 22 bases between. This CDR3 has 16 amino acids. In nucleotides, the CDR3 is TGTGCCAGCACTAATACAGGCGGCAGGAAAGAAAACACCATATATTTT. Its protein is CASTNTGGRKENTIYF.

The rearrangement links TRBV18 to TRBJ2-3, with D unresolved. CDR1 and CDR2 from the germline V gene are KGHSH and LQKENI. CDR3 size: 13 residues. V was trimmed by 3 bases and J by 4 bases, leaving 8 bases between them. The CDR3, as DNA: TGTGCCAGCTCACCTGGTATCCCAGATACGCAGTATTTT. Protein: CASSPGIPDTQYF.

The genes are TRBV7-9 and TRBJ2-6; tentative D call: TRBD1 (6 bases). The germline V gene has CDR1 SEHNR and CDR2 FQNEAQ (reference sequence). V was cut by 7 bases and J by 0 bases, with 13 bases left in between. The CDR3 has 16 residues. Here the CDR3 DNA reads TGTGCCAGCACCGGACAGATGATCTCTGGGGCCAACGTCCTGACTTTC. It specifies CASTGQMISGANVLTF.

This chain connects TRBV6-5 to TRBJ2-2; D is unresolved. Trimming cost V 6 bases and J 9 bases, with 17 bases left between them. Germline CDR1 reads MNHEY; CDR2 reads SVGAGI. The CDR3 runs 14 residues. The CDR3 DNA reads as TGTGCCAGCAGGGAGAATCGGTCTGGGCGGGAGCTGTTTTTT. It encodes CASRENRSGRELFF.